This entry is about one T cell receptor beta chain. This clonotype has ten or more counts. Its binding antigen is unknown. One base away there is no much larger clone; base qualities are not given. The entry originates in a study of early T cells in non-severe SARS-CoV-2 infection listed by TCRdb under 2021. General notes on the study: Bulk RNA from unsorted whole blood was used for TCR sequencing, so alpha and beta chains could not be paired. What the authors observed across the whole study: Matching against VDJdb was skewed toward anti-spike CD8 responses, likely underestimated virus-specific expansions, and missed private and CD4 specificities.

This was a case-control study nested in a cohort of healthcare workers in London, UK, who had nasopharyngeal swab PCR tests and blood samples taken every week. Healthcare workers were recruited between 23 and 31 March 2020, during the week of the UK lockdown, and were followed weekly for up to roughly 16 weeks. The CDR3 holds 15 amino acids from the cysteine to the phenylalanine. Only CDR3 DNA is held: 45 bases, read in frame from base 1. The germline V gene specifies MGHDK as CDR1 and SYGVNS as CDR2. The trim is 1 base for V and 5 bases for J, with a gap of 14 bases between the germline ends. The library was produced with 5' RACE. The sequencer was a NextSeq 500. In the TCR library protocol, unique molecular identifiers were attached to individual cDNA molecules to correct for PCR bias and sequencing error. Both TCR alpha and beta chains were sequenced, and tight co-correlation was observed between alpha and beta sequence abundances in each sample. Concerning the study's data processing: V gene, J gene and CDR3 annotation of TCR sequences was performed with Decombinator V4. TCRs were defined as expanded if a significant change between any two time points was detected under a Poisson model with p below 0.0001. Abundances of TCRs were expressed as counts per million after normalisation to the total number of TCRs sequenced in each sample. TRAV1-2 paired with TRAJ12, TRAJ20 or TRAJ33 defined MAIT TCRs, while TRAV10 paired with TRAJ18 defined iNKT TCRs. VDJdb, accessed 1 November 2021, was searched for CMV, EBV and SARS-CoV-2 annotated TCRs, excluding TCRs annotated for multiple antigens. The public sequencing data were trimmed at Q25 with fastp and processed into clonotypes with MiXCR by TCRdb, which kept only in-frame beta chains. Entries that share a CDR3 protein sequence are merged under the most common genes and DNA. These V and J calls rely on TCRdb rather than the paper's analysis. The sample yields some 30,000 distinct CDR3 sequences; around 5% were counted once. The ten largest clones take up 4% to 5.5% of the sample.

This sequence uses TRBV25-1 and TRBJ2-5, with the D segment identity uncertain. Sequencing was done on a sample of whole blood. The TCR originated in an adult who was a healthcare worker with PCR-confirmed SARS-CoV-2 infection or an uninfected control (not recorded which). The CDR3 sequence is CASSEWASASETQYF. Read as DNA, the sequence is TGTGCCAGCAGTGAATGGGCCTCGGCGTCGGAGACCCAGTACTTC.